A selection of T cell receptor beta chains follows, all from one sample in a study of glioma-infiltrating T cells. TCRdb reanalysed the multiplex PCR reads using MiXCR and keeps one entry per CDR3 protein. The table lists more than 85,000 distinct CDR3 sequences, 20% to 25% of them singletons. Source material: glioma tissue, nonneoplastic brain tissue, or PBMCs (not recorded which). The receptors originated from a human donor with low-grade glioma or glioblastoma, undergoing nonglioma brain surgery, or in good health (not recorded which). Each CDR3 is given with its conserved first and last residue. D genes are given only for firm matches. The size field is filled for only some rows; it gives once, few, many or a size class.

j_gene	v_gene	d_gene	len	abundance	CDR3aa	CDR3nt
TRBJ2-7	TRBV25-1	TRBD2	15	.	CTSSSFQRENYERYF	TGTACCAGCAGCTCCTTCCAGCGGGAGAACTACGAGCGGTACTTC
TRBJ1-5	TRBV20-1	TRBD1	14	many	CSASDRRPGQPQHF	TGCAGTGCTTCGGACAGGCGCCCCGGGCAGCCCCAGCATTTT
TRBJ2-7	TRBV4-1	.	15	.	CVSSYRASDRSEQYF	TGCGTCAGCAGCTACAGGGCCAGTGATCGGTCCGAGCAATACTTC
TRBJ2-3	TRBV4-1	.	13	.	CASRQAALSTQYF	TGCGCCAGCAGACAAGCTGCGCTCTCTACGCAGTATTTT
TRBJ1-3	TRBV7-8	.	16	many	CASSLVEARSGNTIYF	TGTGCCAGCAGCTTAGTCGAGGCTCGTTCTGGAAACACCATATATTTT
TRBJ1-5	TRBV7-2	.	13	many	CASRQQSNQPQHF	TGTGCCAGCAGGCAACAGAGCAATCAGCCCCAGCATTTT
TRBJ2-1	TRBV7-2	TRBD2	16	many	CASSLVASGSKYEQFF	TGTGCCAGCAGCTTAGTCGCTAGCGGGAGTAAATATGAGCAGTTCTTC
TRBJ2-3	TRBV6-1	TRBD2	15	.	CASKIRRGVPDRQYF	TGTGCCAGCAAGATACGGCGGGGGGTCCCAGATAGGCAGTATTTT
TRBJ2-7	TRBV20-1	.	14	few	CSARGGGPSYEQYF	TGCAGTGCTAGAGGGGGGGGGCCTTCTTACGAGCAGTACTTC
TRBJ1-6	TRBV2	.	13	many	CASRAAYNSPLHF	TGTGCCAGCAGGGCGGCCTATAATTCACCCCTCCACTTT
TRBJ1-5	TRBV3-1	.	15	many	CASSQGQGRNQPQHF	TGTGCCAGCAGCCAAGGCCAGGGGAGAAATCAGCCCCAGCATTTT
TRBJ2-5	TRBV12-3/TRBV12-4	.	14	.	CASSRLDSQETQYF	TGTGCCAGCAGCCGCCTCGACAGCCAAGAGACCCAGTACTTC
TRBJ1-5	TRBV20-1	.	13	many	CSAQRSPAQPQHF	TGCAGTGCCCAGCGGAGCCCTGCCCAGCCCCAGCATTTT
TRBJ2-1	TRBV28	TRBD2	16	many	CASSLWGSGIDNEQFF	TGTGCCAGCAGTTTATGGGGTAGCGGGATCGACAATGAGCAGTTCTTC
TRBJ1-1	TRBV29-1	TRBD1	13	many	CSVETGSNTEAFF	TGCAGCGTTGAGACAGGGTCCAACACTGAAGCTTTCTTT
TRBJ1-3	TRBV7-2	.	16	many	CASSLATGLPGNTIYF	TGTGCCAGCAGCTTAGCAACAGGATTGCCTGGAAACACCATATATTTT
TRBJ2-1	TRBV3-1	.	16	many	CASTWSTGSSYNEQFF	TGTGCCAGCACCTGGTCGACCGGGAGTTCCTACAATGAGCAGTTCTTC
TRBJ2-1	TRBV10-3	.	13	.	CAISETAYNEQSF	TGTGCCATCAGCGAGACAGCTTACAATGAGCAGTCCTTC
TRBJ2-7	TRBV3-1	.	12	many	CASSQLSYEQYF	TGTGCCAGCAGTCAGTTATCCTACGAGCAGTACTTC
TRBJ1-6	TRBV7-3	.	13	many	CASSLTLNSPLHF	TGTGCCAGCAGCTTAACTCTTAATTCACCCCTCCACTTT
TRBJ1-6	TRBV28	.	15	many	CASSLFRTVNSPLHF	TGTGCCAGCAGTTTATTTAGGACAGTTAATTCACCCCTCCACTTT
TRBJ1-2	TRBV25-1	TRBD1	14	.	CARSAPTGFYGYTF	TGTGCCAGAAGTGCACCGACAGGGTTCTATGGCTACACCTTC
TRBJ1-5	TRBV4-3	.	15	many	CASSQEGHSNQPQHF	TGCGCCAGCAGCCAAGAGGGACACAGCAATCAGCCCCAGCATTTT
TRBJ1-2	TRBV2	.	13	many	CASSEKQNYGYTF	TGTGCCAGCAGTGAAAAACAGAACTATGGCTACACCTTC
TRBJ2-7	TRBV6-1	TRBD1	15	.	CVTSETGTGSYERYF	TGTGTCACCAGTGAAACCGGGACAGGATCCTACGAGCGGTACTTC
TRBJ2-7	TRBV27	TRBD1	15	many	CASSPGQDPAYEQYF	TGTGCCAGCAGTCCCGGACAGGACCCAGCCTACGAGCAGTACTTC
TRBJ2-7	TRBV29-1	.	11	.	CSVETGYEQYF	TGCAGCGTAGAGACAGGCTACGAGCAGTACTTC
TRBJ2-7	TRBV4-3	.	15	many	CASSQDFGRSYEQYF	TGCGCCAGCAGCCAAGATTTCGGCCGCTCCTACGAGCAGTACTTC
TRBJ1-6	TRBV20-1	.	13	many	CSAWQSHNSPLHF	TGCAGTGCATGGCAGTCCCATAATTCACCCCTCCACTTT
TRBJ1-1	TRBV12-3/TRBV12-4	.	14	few	CASSPRTINTEAFF	TGTGCCAGCAGTCCCCGCACGATTAACACTGAAGCTTTCTTT
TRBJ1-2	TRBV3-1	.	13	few	CASSLPGRDGYTF	TGTGCCAGCAGCCTCCCGGGGCGAGATGGCTACACCTTC
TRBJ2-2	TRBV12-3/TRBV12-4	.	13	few	CASTNSPTGELFF	TGTGCCAGCACTAATAGCCCCACCGGGGAGCTGTTTTTT
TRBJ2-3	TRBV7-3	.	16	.	CASSVGTRVNRDTQYF	TGTGCCAGCAGCGTAGGGACTCGCGTAAACCGGGATACGCAGTATTTT
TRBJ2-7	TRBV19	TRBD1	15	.	CASSQSGTGSYEQYF	TGTGCCAGTAGCCAATCCGGGACAGGCTCCTACGAGCAGTACTTC
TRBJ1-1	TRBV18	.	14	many	CASSLIGQNTEAFF	TGTGCCAGCTCATTAATCGGACAGAACACTGAAGCTTTCTTT
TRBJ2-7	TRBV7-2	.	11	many	CASSASYEQYF	TGTGCCAGCAGCGCCTCCTACGAGCAGTACTTC
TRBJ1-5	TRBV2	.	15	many	CASRGDTLSNQPQHF	TGTGCCAGCAGAGGCGACACCCTTAGCAATCAGCCCCAGCATTTT
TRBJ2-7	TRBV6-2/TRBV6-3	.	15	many	CASRATGRGSDEQYF	TGTGCCAGCAGAGCAACAGGGAGGGGGTCCGACGAGCAGTACTTC
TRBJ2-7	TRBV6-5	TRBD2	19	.	CASSYPPYRDYGSYNEQYF	TGTGCCAGCAGTTACCCCCCTTACCGGGACTATGGCTCCTACAATGAGCAGTACTTC
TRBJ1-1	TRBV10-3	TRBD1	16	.	CAISENRGQSWTEAFF	TGTGCCATCAGTGAGAACAGGGGGCAAAGTTGGACTGAAGCTTTCTTT